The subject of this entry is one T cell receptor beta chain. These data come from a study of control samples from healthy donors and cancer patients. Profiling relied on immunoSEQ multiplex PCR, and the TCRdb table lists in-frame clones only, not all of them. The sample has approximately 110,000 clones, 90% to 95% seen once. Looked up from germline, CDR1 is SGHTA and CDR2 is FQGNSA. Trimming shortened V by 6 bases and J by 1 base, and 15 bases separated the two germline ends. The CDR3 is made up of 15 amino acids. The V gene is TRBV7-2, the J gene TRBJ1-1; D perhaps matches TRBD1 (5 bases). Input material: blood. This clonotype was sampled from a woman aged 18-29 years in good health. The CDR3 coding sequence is TGTGCCAGCAGGGCATCGGGGGTCAGGAACACTGAAGCTTTCTTT. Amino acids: CASRASGVRNTEAFF.